The 8 T cell receptor beta chains below were found in one sample sequenced in a study of beta chain features in type 1 diabetes. Findings and caveats of the study: Type 1 diabetes patients had moderately but significantly shorter TCRB CDR3s in all four CD4+ subsets.

Their antigen targets remain unknown. Expressed TCRB transcripts were sequenced, since all the RNA that had been isolated was reverse transcribed. Clones were read by immunoSEQ multiplex PCR, and TCRdb kept only the in-frame ones, dropping some. The sample shows approximately 600,000 clones, 9.5% to 15% of them seen only once. The specimen was naive CD4+ T cells from blood. These TCRs come from a young man with type 1 diabetes.

This clone has only a few counts. The chain has TRBV29-1 and TRBJ2-7; a possible D gene is TRBD1 (6 bases). This CDR3 is 13 amino acids long. Germline V lookup: CDR1 SQVTM, CDR2 ANQGSEA. Between the trimmed V and J ends, which lost 5 bases and 2 bases, there was a span of 13 bases. The CDR3 region is CSVKRQGTYEQYF. DNA for the CDR3: TGCAGCGTTAAAAGGCAGGGGACCTACGAGCAGTACTTC.

The V call is TRBV7-9, the J call TRBJ2-3; the D is unclear. Germline loops: CDR1 SEHNR, CDR2 FQNEAQ (reference sequence). Trimming stripped 5 bases from V and 5 bases from J, with 11 bases between. CDR3 length: 13 amino acids. The CDR3 sequence: CASSTRSEDTQYF. The CDR3 coding sequence is TGTGCCAGCAGCACCCGCAGCGAAGATACGCAGTATTTT.

The chain carries TRBV19 and TRBJ1-5; TRBD1 is a possible D gene (6 bases). The CDR3 runs 16 residues. Trimming removed 4 bases from V and 5 bases from J, with 18 bases in between. Germline V gene lookup returns CDR1 LNHDA and CDR2 SQIVND (reference sequence). The DNA for the CDR3 is TGTGCCAGTAGTAGCGCGGGTTGGGGGGCGGATCAGCCCCAGCATTTT. Its translation: CASSSAGWGADQPQHF.

The chain employs TRBV5-1 and TRBJ2-1, with TRBD2 as a possible D gene (5 bases). The CDR3 has 12 amino acids. Germline values: CDR1 SGHRS, CDR2 YFSETQ. The V gene lost 0 bases and the J gene lost 9 bases, with 7 bases spanning the gap. As DNA, the CDR3 is TGCGCCAGCAGCTTGGAAAGCGGTGAGCAGTTCTTC. This gives the protein CASSLESGEQFF.

The chain uses TRBV14 and TRBJ1-1; D perhaps matches TRBD1 (5 bases). CDR1 SGHDN and CDR2 FVKESK come from the germline V gene. The CDR3 is 15 residues long. V was trimmed by 6 bases and J by 6 bases, leaving 20 bases between them. The CDR3 nucleotides are TGTGCCAGCAGTTTAAAAGGGGTAGGGAGGTCTGAAGCTTTCTTT. Translating gives CASSLKGVGRSEAFF.

This clone was observed a handful of times. The chain combines TRBV4-3 with TRBJ1-2, with D possibly being TRBD1 (5 bases). This CDR3 comprises 14 residues. Trimming removed 4 bases from V and 6 bases from J, with 15 bases in between. Per germline, CDR1 LGHNA and CDR2 YSLEER. CDR3 region: CASSPKSGTDGYTF. The CDR3 region has the DNA TGCGCCAGCAGCCCCAAATCCGGGACCGATGGCTACACCTTC.

This chain uses TRBV19 with TRBJ2-7; the D gene could be TRBD1 or TRBD2 (5 bases each). Trimming removed 6 bases from V and 6 bases from J, with 12 bases in between. This CDR3 is built from 12 residues. Germline V lookup: CDR1 LNHDA, CDR2 SQIVND (reference sequence). The CDR3 sequence: CASRRSGAEQYF. The DNA for the CDR3 is TGTGCCAGTAGAAGGTCCGGGGCCGAGCAGTACTTC.

In its sample, this clone was seen a few times. J is TRBJ2-3 and V is TRBV11-2; 7 nucleotides line up with TRBD2. V shed 0 bases, J shed 4 bases, and the junction held 10 bases outside the gene matches. The CDR3 covers 17 residues. From germline, CDR1 is SGHAT and CDR2 FQNNGV. In nucleotides, the CDR3 is TGTGCCAGCAGCTTAGACGAACGACTAGCAATGGCAGATACGCAGTATTTT. This codes for CASSLDERLAMADTQYF.